The 13 T cell receptor beta chains reported below all come from one sample, sequenced in a study of blood T cell repertoires in COVID-19. Profiled with immunoSEQ multiplex PCR; TCRdb holds only in-frame clones, not every one. This sample has about 82,000 clones; roughly 78% occur once, and the top ten carry more than 35%. The source material was peripheral blood. All receptors derive from a man in his sixties with COVID-19, enrolled during active disease.

This clone was observed a few times. The CDR3 sequence: CASRDRNTGELFF. CDR3 in DNA: TGTGCCAGCAGGGACAGGAACACCGGGGAGCTGTTTTTT. The genes are TRBV2 and TRBJ2-2; D might be TRBD1 (6 bases). CDR1 and CDR2 (germline): SNHLY, FYNNEI. Trimming stripped 6 bases from V and 1 base from J, with 6 bases between. The CDR3 covers 13 residues.

The V call is TRBV29-1, the J call TRBJ2-7; TRBD1 matches at 7 bases. This CDR3 is 13 amino acids long. V lost 1 base to trimming and J lost 3 bases; unmatched junction nucleotides: 3. Looked up from germline, CDR1 is SQVTM and CDR2 is ANQGSEA. The CDR3 coding sequence is TGCAGCGTTGAAGGGGACAGCTTCTACGAGCAGTACTTC. Translation gives CSVEGDSFYEQYF.

The chain links TRBV19 to TRBJ2-1; TRBD1 aligns across 8 bases. Germline V gene data show CDR1 as LNHDA and CDR2 as SQIVND (reference sequence). The CDR3 spans 15 residues. The junction had 5 bases not matched to a gene; V was cut back by 2 bases and J by 5 bases. CDR3 loop: CASSISGQGDNEQFF. The CDR3 DNA reads as TGTGCCAGTAGTATATCCGGACAGGGCGACAATGAGCAGTTCTTC. Full variable domain (rest looked up from reference TRBV19 and TRBJ2-1): DGGITQSPKYLFRKEGQNVTLSCEQNLNHDAMYWYRQDPGQGLRLIYYSQIVNDFQKGDIAEGYSVSREKKESFPLTVTSAQKNPTAFYLCASSISGQGDNEQFFGPGTRLTVL.

V usage is TRBV25-1 and J usage is TRBJ2-1; TRBD2 agrees at 16 bases. This CDR3 has 15 residues. V shed 6 bases and J 8 bases; nucleotides not matched to a gene: 4. CDR1 and CDR2 from the germline V gene are MGHDK and SYGVNS. Written as DNA, the CDR3 is TGTGCCAGCAGGGGGACTAGCGGGGGGGTAGATGAGCAGTTCTTC. As protein: CASRGTSGGVDEQFF.

V is TRBV7-9 and J is TRBJ1-1; TRBD1 matches 7 bases. There are 14 residues in the CDR3. Germline CDR1 SEHNR, CDR2 FQNEAQ (reference sequence). V trimming: 5 bases; J trimming: 8 bases; junction bases outside the gene matches: 11. CDR3 protein: CASSPDRVFSEAFF. In nucleotides, the CDR3 is TGTGCCAGCAGCCCTGACAGGGTTTTTTCAGAAGCTTTCTTT. The entire variable domain, with the rest obtained from reference TRBV7-9 and TRBJ1-1, is as follows: DTGVSQNPRHKITKRGQNVTFRCDPISEHNRLYWYRQTLGQGPEFLTYFQNEAQLEKSRLLSDRFSAERPKGSFSTLEIQRTEQGDSAMYLCASSPDRVFSEAFFGQGTRLTVV.

The rearrangement uses TRBV5-3 and TRBJ1-1, with 10 nucleotides matching TRBD1. TRBV5-3 belongs to the ORF category, with a function that is uncertain. After removal of 4 bases from V and 0 bases from J, the junction contained 12 bases not matched to a gene. This CDR3 is 18 amino acids long. The chain's CDR3 is CARSLRQGALPLNTEAFF. DNA of the CDR3: TGTGCCAGAAGCCTAAGACAGGGGGCCCTACCCTTGAACACTGAAGCTTTCTTT.

This clone has only a few counts. The chain uses TRBV9 and TRBJ2-7; D might be TRBD2 (6 bases). Germline lookup yields CDR1 SGDLS and CDR2 YYNGEE. The CDR3 length is 13 residues. The germline V and J ends were trimmed by 4 bases and 5 bases, with 13 bases remaining between them. CDR3 residues: CASSLRGWDEQYF. As DNA, the CDR3 is TGTGCCAGCAGCCTTCGGGGGTGGGACGAGCAGTACTTC.

This chain joins TRBV4-3 and TRBJ2-5; 7 nucleotides line up with TRBD1. V shed 0 bases and J 3 bases; nucleotides not matched to a gene: 4. The CDR3 runs 15 residues. CDR1 and CDR2 from the germline V gene are LGHNA and YSLEER. CDR3 amino acids: CASSQEGTAKETQYF. DNA of the CDR3: TGCGCCAGCAGCCAAGAAGGGACAGCCAAAGAGACCCAGTACTTC.

The chain recombines TRBV5-1 with TRBJ2-3, with D uncertain. Trimming shortened V by 8 bases and J by 2 bases, and 12 bases separated the two germline ends. CDR3 length: 13 residues. The germline gives CDR1 SGHRS, CDR2 YFSETQ. CDR3 sequence: CARPEPLTDTQYF. The CDR3 coding sequence is TGCGCCAGGCCGGAGCCACTCACAGATACGCAGTATTTT.

The gene calls are TRBV6-2 or TRBV6-3 and TRBJ1-1, with D unresolved. CDR1 is MNHEY, CDR2 SVGEGT, per germline. The CDR3 sequence is 14 residues long. V was trimmed by 2 bases and J by 7 bases, leaving 14 bases between them. This chain's CDR3 is CASSYDAVEGEAFF. The CDR3 coding sequence is TGTGCCAGCAGTTACGATGCGGTGGAGGGTGAAGCTTTCTTT.

This chain joins TRBV7-2 and TRBJ1-1; possible D gene TRBD1, 6 bases. The CDR3 runs 15 residues. The germline gives CDR1 SGHTA, CDR2 FQGNSA. Trimming removed 6 bases from V and 4 bases from J, with 18 bases in between. CDR3 sequence reads: CASSRQVDGPTEAFF. CDR3 DNA sequence: TGTGCCAGCAGTCGACAGGTCGATGGTCCCACTGAAGCTTTCTTT.

This clone has just one count. J is TRBJ2-1 and V is TRBV5-4; TRBD1 might be the D (6 bases). Trimming stripped 3 bases from V and 9 bases from J, with 16 bases between. The CDR3 contains 14 residues. Germline-derived CDR1 and CDR2 are SGHNT and YYREEE (reference sequence). This chain's CDR3 is CASSSGDRTGEQFF. CDR3 DNA sequence: TGTGCCAGCAGCTCGGGCGACAGGACGGGTGAGCAGTTCTTC. Drawing the rest from reference TRBV5-4 and TRBJ2-1, the complete variable domain is ETGVTQSPTHLIKTRGQQVTLRCSSQSGHNTVSWYQQALGQGPQFIFQYYREEENGRGNFPPRFSGLQFPNYSSELNVNALELDDSALYLCASSSGDRTGEQFFGPGTRLTVL.

This CDR3 is CASSYAGNNEQFF. The CDR3 bases are TGTGCCAGCAGTTATGCCGGGAACAATGAGCAGTTCTTC. The chain is built from TRBV27 and TRBJ2-1, with D tentatively TRBD2 (5 bases). Germline lookup yields CDR1 MNHEY and CDR2 SMNVEV (reference sequence). The CDR3 has 13 amino acids. Trimming stripped 4 bases from V and 5 bases from J, with 9 bases between.